This record concerns one T cell receptor (beta chain) sequence. What this receptor recognizes is not known. It has no much larger one-base neighbor in the sample; base qualities were not kept. The sample belongs to a study of technical replicates of blood from several donors (dated by TCRdb to 2017 to 2019). Library preparation used the immunoSEQ multiplex PCR assay. Entries here come from immuneACCESS through TCRdb and include only in-frame sequences with V and J called. Some clones fail to appear in such tables; in the studies checked, an unresolved V gene covers under half of the shortfall, and the cause of the remainder is unknown. The sample table contains about 100,000 clones; only one count was recorded for 96% of them. The top ten clones comprise approximately 0.21% of the sample. Germline trimming amounts to 5 bases on V and 4 bases on J, with 1 as the count of junction bases outside the gene matches. Taken from cysteine to phenylalanine, the CDR3 has 14 residues. Just the 42-base CDR3 DNA is kept, in frame starting at base 1. CDR1 is given as MNHEY and CDR2 as SVGAGI, both from the germline V gene.

Sequenced input: T cells isolated from PBMCs. This TCR was recovered from a human donor in good health. The chain links TRBV6-5 with TRBJ2-1; 11 bases in the middle match TRBD2. The CDR3 sequence is CASSGTSGYNEQFF. The nucleotide sequence is TGTGCCAGCAGTGGGACTAGCGGTTACAATGAGCAGTTCTTC.